Shown below are 15 T cell receptor beta chains from a single sample sequenced in a study of blood T cell repertoires in COVID-19. Repertoires were generated with immunoSEQ multiplex PCR, while TCRdb's copy carries only in-frame clones and drops some. The sample lists approximately 330,000 clones, roughly 90% occurring once. What was sequenced was peripheral blood. Every receptor here comes from a woman aged 50 to 60 with active or convalescent COVID-19.

The gene calls are TRBV29-1 and TRBJ2-5, with a weak D call TRBD2 (6 bases). Trimming shortened V by 8 bases and J by 0 bases, and 16 bases separated the two germline ends. Looked up from germline, CDR1 is SQVTM and CDR2 is ANQGSEA. The CDR3 is made up of 14 amino acids. The CDR3 reads CSFMRGLNQETQYF. As DNA, the CDR3 is TGCAGCTTTATGCGGGGCCTGAACCAAGAGACCCAGTACTTC.

As DNA, the CDR3 is TGCGCCAGCAGCTTGGGGGACTCCTATGGCTACACCTTC. It translates to CASSLGDSYGYTF. The rearrangement links TRBV5-1 to TRBJ1-2; D might be TRBD1 (5 bases). V was clipped by 0 bases and J by 4 bases, with 7 bases between them. CDR3 size: 13 residues. Germline assignment: CDR1 SGHRS and CDR2 YFSETQ.

The chain links TRBV7-2 to TRBJ2-2; 8 nucleotides line up with TRBD1. V lost 5 bases and J lost 0; bases outside the gene matches: 8. The germline V gene has CDR1 SGHTA and CDR2 FQGNSA. The CDR3 sequence is 17 residues long. The DNA for the CDR3 is TGTGCCAGCAGCATCTCCGGGACAGGCGCGAACACCGGGGAGCTGTTTTTT. As protein: CASSISGTGANTGELFF. The full variable domain, rest sourced from reference TRBV7-2 and TRBJ2-2, is GAGVSQSPSNKVTEKGKDVELRCDPISGHTALYWYRQSLGQGLEFLIYFQGNSAPDKSGLPSDRFSAERTGGSVSTLTIQRTQQEDSAVYLCASSISGTGANTGELFFGEGSRLTVL.

The chain recombines TRBV5-1 with TRBJ1-1; D is unclear. Germline V gene data show CDR1 as SGHRS and CDR2 as YFSETQ. V was pared by 5 bases and J by 0 bases, with 11 bases between. The CDR3 covers 14 residues. The CDR3 spells CASSSARMNTEAFF. The CDR3 coding sequence is TGCGCCAGCAGTTCTGCGAGGATGAACACTGAAGCTTTCTTT.

The chain carries TRBV25-1 and TRBJ1-1; the match to TRBD1 covers 8 bases. Germline V gene lookup returns CDR1 MGHDK and CDR2 SYGVNS. The ends lost 8 bases at V and 8 bases at J; junction bases unmatched: 10. This CDR3 contains 13 residues. The CDR3 is CASLGQARVEAFF. The DNA of the CDR3 is TGTGCCAGCCTGGGACAGGCACGAGTCGAAGCTTTCTTT.

The chain uses TRBV27 and TRBJ2-2, with D maybe TRBD2 (5 bases). The CDR3 is 15 residues long. The germline V and J ends were trimmed by 3 bases and 4 bases, with 12 bases remaining between them. Germline V CDR1 and CDR2: MNHEY, SMNVEV (reference sequence). CDR3 region: CASSFSSGITGELFF. In DNA form, the CDR3 reads TGTGCCAGCAGTTTTAGCTCGGGGATCACCGGGGAGCTGTTTTTT.

This clone was seen more than once but under ten times. The J gene is TRBJ1-3, the V gene TRBV7-2; D is unresolved. The V gene's germline CDR1 is SGHTA and CDR2 FQGNSA. V was pared by 0 bases and J by 0 bases, with 12 bases between. The CDR3 runs to 17 residues. The CDR3 sequence is CASSLAPPGRSGNTIYF. Here the CDR3 DNA reads TGTGCCAGCAGCTTAGCACCTCCAGGCCGCTCTGGAAACACCATATATTTT.

CDR3 region: CASSLLSRTVSGNTIYF. Here the CDR3 DNA reads TGTGCCAGTAGTCTACTCTCCCGGACAGTTTCTGGAAACACCATATATTTT. The chain couples TRBV19 to TRBJ1-3, with D possibly TRBD1 on 6 matching bases. Germline V CDR1 and CDR2: LNHDA, SQIVND (reference sequence). The CDR3 runs 17 residues. The ends were cut back, 5 bases at V and 1 base at J, with 18 bases in the middle.

The chain is built from TRBV20-1 and TRBJ2-5, with D possibly matching TRBD2 (5 bases). V was cut by 6 bases and J by 3 bases, with 8 bases left in between. The CDR3 contains 11 residues. Germline-derived CDR1 and CDR2 are DFQATT and SNEGSKA (reference sequence). The CDR3 DNA reads as TGCAGTGCCGGAGCGGAAGAGACCCAGTACTTC. Amino acid sequence: CSAGAEETQYF.

V is TRBV7-3 and J is TRBJ1-1; no definite D call. CDR1 and CDR2 (germline): SGHTA, FQGTGA. The V gene lost 4 bases and the J gene lost 1 base, with 16 bases spanning the gap. The CDR3 sequence is 16 residues long. In DNA, the CDR3 is TGTGCCAGCAGCTCGCTACCGGGTCCAACGAACACTGAAGCTTTCTTT. This translates into CASSSLPGPTNTEAFF. The whole variable domain, filled in from reference TRBV7-3 and TRBJ1-1, reads GAGVSQTPSNKVTEKGKYVELRCDPISGHTALYWYRQSLGQGPEFLIYFQGTGAADDSGLPNDRFFAVRPEGSVSTLKIQRTERGDSAVYLCASSSLPGPTNTEAFFGQGTRLTVV.

The chain couples TRBV6-2 or TRBV6-3 to TRBJ2-5; 7 nucleotides match TRBD2. The trim removed 3 bases at V and 8 bases at J, leaving 9 bases unmatched. CDR1 is MNHEY, CDR2 SVGEGT, per germline. The CDR3 length is 14 residues. DNA of the CDR3: TGTGCCAGCAGTTATGCCGGACTAGTGGATACCCAGTACTTC. It yields the protein CASSYAGLVDTQYF.

This chain links TRBV28 with TRBJ1-2; D unclear. CDR3 size: 12 residues. CDR1 and CDR2 (germline): MDHEN, SYDVKM. The V end lost 2 bases, the J end lost 4 bases, and 5 bases lay between the germline ends. The CDR3 region is CASSLMSYGYTF. Here the CDR3 DNA reads TGTGCCAGCAGTTTAATGAGCTATGGCTACACCTTC.

The rearrangement uses TRBV9 and TRBJ1-2, with a tentative D call TRBD1 (5 bases). V was pared by 2 bases and J by 5 bases, with 10 bases between. Germline CDR1 reads SGDLS; CDR2 reads YYNGEE. The CDR3 covers 13 residues. The CDR3 nucleotides read TGTGCCAGCAGCGTCTCAGGGTCTTATGGCTACACCTTC. Residues: CASSVSGSYGYTF.

The CDR3 is CASSFTIVLREQFF. Here the CDR3 DNA reads TGTGCCAGCAGTTTTACCATCGTACTGAGGGAGCAGTTCTTC. The rearrangement links TRBV28 to TRBJ2-1, with D hard to call. Germline V gives CDR1 MDHEN, CDR2 SYDVKM. CDR3 length: 14 residues. Trimming left V 3 bases short and J 10 bases short, with 16 bases between.

The chain carries TRBV2 and TRBJ2-3; 8 positions agree with TRBD2. V lost 2 bases and J lost 7; bases outside the gene matches: 8. Germline CDR1 SNHLY, CDR2 FYNNEI. The CDR3 is made up of 15 amino acids. This CDR3 is CASSEPAGDWNTQYF. The CDR3 region has the DNA TGTGCCAGCAGTGAACCAGCGGGGGATTGGAATACGCAGTATTTT.